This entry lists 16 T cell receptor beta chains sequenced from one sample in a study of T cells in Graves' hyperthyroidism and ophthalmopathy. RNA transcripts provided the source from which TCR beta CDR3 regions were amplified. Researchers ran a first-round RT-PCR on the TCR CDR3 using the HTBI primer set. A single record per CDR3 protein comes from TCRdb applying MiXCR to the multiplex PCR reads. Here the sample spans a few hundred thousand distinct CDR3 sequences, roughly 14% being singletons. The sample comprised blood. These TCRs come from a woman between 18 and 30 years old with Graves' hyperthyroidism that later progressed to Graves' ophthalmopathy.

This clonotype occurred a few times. The DNA of the CDR3 is TGTGCCAGCAGCTTAGAGGGGGGAACCAAAAACATTCAGTACTTC. Its protein is CASSLEGGTKNIQYF. This chain joins TRBV11-2 and TRBJ2-4; D may be TRBD2 (6 bases). The length of the CDR3 is 15 residues. The V end was cut by 0 bases, the J end by 2 bases, with 8 bases between. CDR1 is SGHAT, CDR2 FQNNGV, per germline.

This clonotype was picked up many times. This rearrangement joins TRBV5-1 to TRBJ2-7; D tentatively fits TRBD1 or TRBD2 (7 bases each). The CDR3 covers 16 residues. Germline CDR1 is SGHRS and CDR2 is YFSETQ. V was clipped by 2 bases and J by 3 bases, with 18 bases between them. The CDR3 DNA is TGCGCCAGCAGCTTAGGCGGAACAGGGGAGGGCTACGAGCAGTACTTC. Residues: CASSLGGTGEGYEQYF.

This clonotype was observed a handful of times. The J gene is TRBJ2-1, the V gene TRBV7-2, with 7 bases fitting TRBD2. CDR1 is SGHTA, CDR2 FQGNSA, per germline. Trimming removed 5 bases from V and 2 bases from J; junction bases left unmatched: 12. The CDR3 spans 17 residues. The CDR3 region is CASSRVLAELTYNEQFF. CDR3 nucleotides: TGTGCCAGCAGCCGAGTTCTAGCGGAGTTGACCTACAATGAGCAGTTCTTC.

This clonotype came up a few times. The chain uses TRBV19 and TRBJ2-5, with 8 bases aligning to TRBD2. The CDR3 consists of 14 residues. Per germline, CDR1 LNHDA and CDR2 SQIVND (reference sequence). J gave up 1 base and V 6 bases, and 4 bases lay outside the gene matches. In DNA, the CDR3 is TGTGCCAGTAGAACTAGCGGAACCCAAGAGACCCAGTACTTC. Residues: CASRTSGTQETQYF. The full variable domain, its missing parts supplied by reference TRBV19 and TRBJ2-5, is DGGITQSPKYLFRKEGQNVTLSCEQNLNHDAMYWYRQDPGQGLRLIYYSQIVNDFQKGDIAEGYSVSREKKESFPLTVTSAQKNPTAFYLCASRTSGTQETQYFGPGTRLLVL.

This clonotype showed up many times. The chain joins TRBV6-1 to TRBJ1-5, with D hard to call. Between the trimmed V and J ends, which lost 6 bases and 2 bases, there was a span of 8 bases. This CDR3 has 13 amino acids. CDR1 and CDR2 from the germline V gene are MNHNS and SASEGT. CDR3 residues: CASRYDGNQPQHF. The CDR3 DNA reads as TGTGCCAGCAGATACGACGGCAATCAGCCCCAGCATTTT.

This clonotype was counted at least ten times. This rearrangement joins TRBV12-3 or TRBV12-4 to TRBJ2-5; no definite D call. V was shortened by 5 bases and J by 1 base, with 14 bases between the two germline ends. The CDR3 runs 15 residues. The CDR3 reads CASSPEVAAQETQYF. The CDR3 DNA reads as TGTGCCAGCAGTCCTGAAGTGGCGGCCCAAGAGACCCAGTACTTC.

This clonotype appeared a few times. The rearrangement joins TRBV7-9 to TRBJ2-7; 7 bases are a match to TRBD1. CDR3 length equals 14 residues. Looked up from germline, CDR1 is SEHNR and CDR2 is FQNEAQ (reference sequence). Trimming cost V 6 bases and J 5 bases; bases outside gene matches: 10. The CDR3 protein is CASSRNRDRDEQYF. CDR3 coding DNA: TGTGCCAGCAGTCGTAACCGGGACAGAGACGAGCAGTACTTC.

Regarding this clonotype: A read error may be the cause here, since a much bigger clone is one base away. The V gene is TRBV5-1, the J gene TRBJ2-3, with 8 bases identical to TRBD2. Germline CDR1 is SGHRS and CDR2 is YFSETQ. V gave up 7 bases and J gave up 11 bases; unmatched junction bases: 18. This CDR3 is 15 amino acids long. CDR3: CASARSAGEALVQYF. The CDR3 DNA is TGCGCCAGCGCGCGATCAGCGGGAGAAGCGTTGGTGCAGTATTTT.

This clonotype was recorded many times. CDR3 sequence reads: CASKGGAYGYTF. Here the CDR3 DNA reads TGTGCCAGCAAGGGGGGGGCCTATGGCTACACCTTC. J is TRBJ1-2 and V is TRBV28, with D possibly being TRBD1 (6 bases). The CDR3 covers 12 residues. The germline V gene encodes CDR1 MDHEN and CDR2 SYDVKM. V was trimmed by 7 bases and J by 4 bases, leaving 10 bases between them.

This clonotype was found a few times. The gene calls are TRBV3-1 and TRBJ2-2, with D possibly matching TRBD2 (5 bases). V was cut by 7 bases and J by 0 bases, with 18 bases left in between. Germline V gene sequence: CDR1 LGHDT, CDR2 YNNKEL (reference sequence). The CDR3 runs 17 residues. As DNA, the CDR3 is TGTGCCAGCACCCTGAAGGTACCTAGCTCGAACACCGGGGAGCTGTTTTTT. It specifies CASTLKVPSSNTGELFF.

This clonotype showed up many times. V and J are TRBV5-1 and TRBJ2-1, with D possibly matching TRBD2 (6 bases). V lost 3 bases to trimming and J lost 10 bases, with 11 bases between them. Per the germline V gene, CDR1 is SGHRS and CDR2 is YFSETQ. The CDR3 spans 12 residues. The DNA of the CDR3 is TGCGCCAGCAGCTCGGGACTCAGGGAGCAGTTCTTC. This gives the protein CASSSGLREQFF.

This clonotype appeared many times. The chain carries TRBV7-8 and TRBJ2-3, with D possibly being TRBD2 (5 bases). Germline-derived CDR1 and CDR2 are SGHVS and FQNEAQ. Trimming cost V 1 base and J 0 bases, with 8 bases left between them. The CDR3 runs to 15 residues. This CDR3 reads CASSLVTGSTDTQYF. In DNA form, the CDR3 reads TGTGCCAGCAGCTTAGTCACGGGGAGCACAGATACGCAGTATTTT. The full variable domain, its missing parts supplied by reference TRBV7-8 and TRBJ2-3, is GAGVSQSPRYKVAKRGQDVALRCDPISGHVSLFWYQQALGQGPEFLTYFQNEAQLDKSGLPSDRFFAERPEGSVSTLKIQRTQQEDSAVYLCASSLVTGSTDTQYFGPGTRLTVL.

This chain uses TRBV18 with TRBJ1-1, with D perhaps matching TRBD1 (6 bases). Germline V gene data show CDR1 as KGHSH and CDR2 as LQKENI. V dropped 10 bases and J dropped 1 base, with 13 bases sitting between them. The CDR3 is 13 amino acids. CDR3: CATQQGRNTEAFF. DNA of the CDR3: TGTGCCACCCAACAGGGAAGGAACACTGAAGCTTTCTTT.

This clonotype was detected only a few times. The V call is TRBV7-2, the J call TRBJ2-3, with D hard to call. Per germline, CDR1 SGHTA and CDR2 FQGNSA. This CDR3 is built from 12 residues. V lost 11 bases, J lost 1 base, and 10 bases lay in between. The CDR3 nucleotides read TGTGCCGGTACACGGGGCACAGATACGCAGTATTTT. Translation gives CAGTRGTDTQYF.

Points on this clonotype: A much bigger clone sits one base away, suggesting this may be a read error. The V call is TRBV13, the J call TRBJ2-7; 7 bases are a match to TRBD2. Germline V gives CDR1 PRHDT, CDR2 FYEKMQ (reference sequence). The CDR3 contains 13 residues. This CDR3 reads CASSGTGRDERYF. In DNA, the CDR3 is TGTGCCAGCAGTGGGACGGGGAGGGACGAGCGGTACTTC.

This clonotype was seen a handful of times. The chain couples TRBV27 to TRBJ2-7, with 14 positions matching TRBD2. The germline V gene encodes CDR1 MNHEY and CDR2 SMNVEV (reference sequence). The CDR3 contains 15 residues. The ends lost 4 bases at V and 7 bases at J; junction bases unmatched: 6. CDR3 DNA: TGTGCCAGCAGTTCCGGGACTAGCGGGAGACAGGAGCAGTACTTC. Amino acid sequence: CASSSGTSGRQEQYF.